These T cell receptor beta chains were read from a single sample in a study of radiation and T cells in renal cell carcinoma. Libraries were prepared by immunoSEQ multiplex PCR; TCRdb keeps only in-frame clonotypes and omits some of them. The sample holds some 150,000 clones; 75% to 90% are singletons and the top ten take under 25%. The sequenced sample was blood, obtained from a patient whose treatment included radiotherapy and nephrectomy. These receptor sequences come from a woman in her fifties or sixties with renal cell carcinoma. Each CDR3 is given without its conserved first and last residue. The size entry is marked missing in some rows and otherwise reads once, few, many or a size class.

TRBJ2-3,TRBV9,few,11,ASSVVQGDTQY
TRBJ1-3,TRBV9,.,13,ASSETLRTGNTIY
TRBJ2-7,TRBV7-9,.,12,ASSLDGRTYEQY
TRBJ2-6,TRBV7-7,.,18,ASSSPIGFWGVSGANVLT
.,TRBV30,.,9,AWSSSFEQY
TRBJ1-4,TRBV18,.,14,ASSPSQDSTNEKLF
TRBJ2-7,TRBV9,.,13,ASSLSGLGPYEQY
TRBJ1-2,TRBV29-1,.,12,SVEVLGGDYGYT
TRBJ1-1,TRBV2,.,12,ASRPGDEFAEAF
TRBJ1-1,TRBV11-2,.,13,ASSLLFGVGTEAF
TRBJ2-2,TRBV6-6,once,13,ASTHGGQGTGELF
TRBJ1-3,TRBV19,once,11,ASRPGVGNTIY
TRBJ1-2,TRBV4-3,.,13,ASSQDRKAIYGYT
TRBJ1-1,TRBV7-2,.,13,ASSLSAGSGTEAF
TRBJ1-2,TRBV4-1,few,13,ASREHTGLHYGYT
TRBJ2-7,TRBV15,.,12,ATSGSGNTYEQY
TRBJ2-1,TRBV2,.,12,ASSDTSSYNEQF
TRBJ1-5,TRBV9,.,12,ASSSLPADQPQH
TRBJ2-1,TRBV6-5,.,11,ASSRADPNEQF
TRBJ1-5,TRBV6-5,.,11,ASRPTGGQPQH
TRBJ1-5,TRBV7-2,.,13,ASSLAGTGNQPQH
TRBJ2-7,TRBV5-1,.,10,ASRSTNYEQY